A selection of T cell receptor beta chains follows, all from one sample in a study of blood T cell repertoires in COVID-19. This table comes from immunoSEQ multiplex PCR, and its TCRdb copy is limited to in-frame clones, with some not included. The table lists about 200,000 clones, around 90% of them singletons, with 0.55% to 0.8% in the top ten. Sequencing used peripheral blood. These receptors were obtained from a man aged 45 to 65 with acute or convalescent COVID-19. CDR3s include the opening cysteine and the closing phenylalanine or tryptophan. A D gene is named only where the DNA matches it firmly. Rows may omit the clone size; those that give it use once, few, many or a size class.

J | size | V | D | CDR3 | DNA
TRBJ1-4 | . | TRBV25-1 | . | CASSEPGGVGECFF | TGTGCCAGCAGTGAACCCGGAGGAGTAGGTGAATGTTTTTTT
TRBJ1-2 | few | TRBV7-2 | . | CASSLESTGSYGYTF | TGTGCCAGCAGCTTAGAGAGCACAGGGAGTTATGGCTACACCTTC
TRBJ1-1 | . | TRBV27 | . | CASRKGGASNTEAFF | TGTGCCAGCAGAAAAGGGGGGGCCTCGAACACTGAAGCTTTCTTT
TRBJ1-1 | . | TRBV6-6 | TRBD1 | CASSRDRGVDTEAFF | TGTGCCAGCAGCCGGGACAGGGGGGTTGACACTGAAGCTTTCTTT
TRBJ1-4 | once | TRBV2 | . | CASSRTQEKLFF | TGTGCCAGCAGTCGGACACAGGAAAAACTGTTTTTT
TRBJ1-2 | . | TRBV4-3 | . | CASSQELDYGYTF | TGCGCCAGCAGCCAAGAACTGGACTATGGCTACACCTTC
TRBJ1-4 | . | TRBV19 | TRBD1 | CASADRDKLFF | TGTGCCAGTGCCGACAGGGACAAACTGTTTTTT
TRBJ1-2 | . | TRBV7-8 | . | CASSLLGAGESHPRNYGYTF | TGTGCCAGCAGCTTATTAGGAGCGGGGGAGTCCCATCCTCGAAACTATGGCTACACCTTC
TRBJ2-3 | few | TRBV3-1/TRBV3-2 | TRBD2 | CASSLRRWRGGTDTQYF | TGTGCCAGCAGCCTGAGACGTTGGCGGGGGGGCACAGATACGCAGTATTTT
TRBJ1-5 | . | TRBV28 | . | CASTYSNQPQHF | TGTGCCAGCACGTATAGCAATCAGCCCCAGCATTTT
TRBJ1-4 | . | TRBV5-1 | . | CASSLAPGDEKLFF | TGCGCCAGCAGCTTGGCCCCGGGGGATGAAAAACTGTTTTTT
TRBJ1-5 | . | TRBV15 | . | CATSRDFDQPQHF | TGTGCCACCAGCAGGGACTTCGATCAGCCCCAGCATTTT
TRBJ2-7 | . | TRBV12-3/TRBV12-4 | TRBD1 | CASSGQGVSEQYF | TGTGCCAGTTCGGGACAGGGGGTAAGCGAGCAGTACTTC
TRBJ2-5 | . | TRBV9 | . | CASSVSGGETQYF | TGTGCCAGCAGCGTCTCCGGCGGGGAGACCCAGTACTTC
TRBJ2-5 | once | TRBV4-1 | TRBD2 | CASSQGAGGPVETQYF | TGCGCCAGCAGCCAAGGAGCGGGGGGGCCCGTAGAGACCCAGTACTTC
TRBJ1-4 | . | TRBV18 | TRBD1 | CASSPRTQGTTNEKLFF | TGTGCCAGCTCACCACGCACACAGGGGACAACTAATGAAAAACTGTTTTTT
TRBJ2-5 | . | TRBV12-3/TRBV12-4 | . | CASRADRLETQYF | TGTGCCAGCAGAGCCGACAGGTTAGAGACCCAGTACTTC
TRBJ1-3 | few | TRBV29-1 | TRBD1 | CSVGTGAGNTIYF | TGCAGCGTAGGGACAGGGGCGGGAAACACCATATATTTT
TRBJ2-3 | . | TRBV9 | TRBD2 | CASSATGTSSDTQYF | TGTGCCAGCAGCGCGACCGGGACTAGCTCCGATACGCAGTATTTT
TRBJ2-7 | . | TRBV7-2 | TRBD2 | CASSAATSGRGEQYF | TGTGCCAGCAGCGCAGCTACTAGCGGGAGGGGCGAGCAGTACTTC
TRBJ2-1 | . | TRBV24-1 | . | CATSDRLVGGSYNEQFF | TGTGCCACCAGTGATCGACTAGTGGGGGGCTCCTACAATGAGCAGTTCTTC
TRBJ1-2 | . | TRBV7-9 | TRBD1 | CASSLLPGQGNYGYTF | TGTGCCAGCAGCTTATTACCGGGACAGGGGAACTATGGCTACACCTTC
TRBJ1-1 | . | TRBV18 | . | CASSSDLSGSTEAFF | TGTGCCAGCTCATCGGACCTCTCCGGGAGCACTGAAGCTTTCTTT
TRBJ2-5 | . | TRBV18 | . | CASSPPNGDETQYF | TGTGCCAGCTCACCACCGAACGGGGATGAGACCCAGTACTTC
TRBJ1-5 | . | TRBV5-8 | TRBD1 | CASSLYRGSNQPQHF | TGTGCCAGCAGCTTGTACAGGGGAAGCAATCAGCCCCAGCATTTT
TRBJ1-2 | . | TRBV19 | . | CASTENPGSLHGYTF | TGTGCCAGTACAGAGAACCCCGGGTCCCTCCATGGCTACACCTTC
TRBJ1-5 | . | TRBV6-2/TRBV6-3 | TRBD1 | CASSRDRTLHQPQHF | TGTGCCAGCAGCAGGGACAGAACATTACATCAGCCCCAGCATTTT
TRBJ1-5 | . | TRBV7-8 | . | CASSTRYRENSNQPQHF | TGTGCCAGCAGCACTCGCTACAGGGAGAATAGCAATCAGCCCCAGCATTTT
TRBJ2-7 | . | TRBV7-3 | TRBD2 | CASSPTGLAGAYEQYF | TGTGCCAGCAGCCCTACCGGACTAGCGGGAGCGTACGAGCAGTACTTC
TRBJ2-1 | . | TRBV12-5 | . | CASGLGAMSSYNEQFF | TGTGCTAGTGGTTTGGGAGCGATGAGCTCCTACAATGAGCAGTTCTTC